These 23 T cell receptor beta chains were sequenced from one sample in a study of T-cell reconstitution after alpha-beta-depleted transplantation in children. Molecular barcoding with unique molecular identifiers was used for the TCRbeta library. TCRdb fed the PCR reads into MiXCR, producing one record per CDR3 protein. The profile shows approximately 190,000 distinct CDR3 sequences, roughly 6.3% of them singletons. The sample consisted of PBMCs, taken before TCRalphabeta/CD19-depleted stem cell transplant. Receptors were obtained from a girl in the first two years of life with combined immunodeficiency, due to receive a stem cell transplant.

In its sample, this clonotype was seen many times. The chain joins TRBV28 to TRBJ2-3; 8 positions agree with TRBD2. V was clipped by 6 bases and J by 5 bases; unmatched bases: 25. The V gene's germline CDR1 is MDHEN and CDR2 SYDVKM. There are 20 residues in the CDR3. In DNA, the CDR3 is TGTGCCAGCAGCATGGGAGTGAGAATTGGAGAGCGGGAGTGGAAAGATACGCAGTATTTT. Amino acid sequence: CASSMGVRIGEREWKDTQYF.

This clonotype was seen repeatedly, ten times or more. This chain joins TRBV11-2 and TRBJ2-3; D call uncertain. V lost 5 bases and J 4 bases, leaving 4 bases between the germline ends. The CDR3 spans 11 residues. Per germline, CDR1 SGHAT and CDR2 FQNNGV. The CDR3 region is CASSRSDTQYF. CDR3 DNA sequence: TGTGCCAGCAGCCGGTCAGATACGCAGTATTTT.

This clonotype came up a few times. The chain is built from TRBV19 and TRBJ2-1; 10 bases map to TRBD2. J gave up 9 bases and V 8 bases, and 13 bases lay outside the gene matches. In germline, CDR1 is LNHDA, CDR2 SQIVND (reference sequence). The CDR3 consists of 15 residues. The CDR3 here is CASSPWASGSGEQFF. CDR3 in DNA: TGTGCCAGTTCCCCCTGGGCTAGCGGGAGTGGTGAGCAGTTCTTC.

This clonotype was counted between two and nine times. The chain has TRBV20-1 and TRBJ2-5; 11 nucleotides line up with TRBD2. Germline CDR1 and CDR2: DFQATT and SNEGSKA (reference sequence). Trimming at V came to 0 bases and at J to 4 bases, leaving 13 bases not matched to a gene. This CDR3 is built from 18 residues. The CDR3 protein is CSARDEEIAGGSGETQYF. CDR3 nucleotides: TGCAGTGCTAGAGATGAGGAAATAGCGGGAGGGTCGGGAGAGACCCAGTACTTC.

This sequence joins TRBV6-5 and TRBJ2-7; 7 bases agree with TRBD2. This CDR3 spans 15 amino acids. Trimming removed 0 bases from V and 3 bases from J; junction bases left unmatched: 5. The germline gives CDR1 MNHEY, CDR2 SVGAGI. Here the CDR3 reads CASSYSSGAHYEQYF. The CDR3 coding sequence is TGTGCCAGCAGTTACTCCAGCGGGGCCCACTACGAGCAGTACTTC.

Details on this clonotype: A read error is possible here, since a much larger clone lies one base away. This chain joins TRBV11-1 and TRBJ2-5; TRBD2 matches at 7 bases. V was pared by 7 bases and J by 1 base, with 6 bases of the junction left unmatched. The CDR3 runs 14 residues. Germline CDR1 SGHAT, CDR2 FQDESV (reference sequence). The CDR3 reads CASTIGGGQETQYF. CDR3 nucleotide sequence: TGTGCCAGCACAATTGGGGGGGGCCAAGAGACCCAGTACTTC.

The CDR3 sequence: CASSIGTSGGFYEQYF. Written as DNA, the CDR3 is TGTGCCAGCAGCATCGGGACTAGCGGGGGCTTCTACGAGCAGTACTTC. The chain carries TRBV7-6 and TRBJ2-7; 14 bases fit TRBD2. V lost 5 bases to trimming and J lost 3 bases; unmatched junction nucleotides: 6. This CDR3 is built from 16 residues. Germline assignment: CDR1 SGHVS and CDR2 FNYEAQ. The variable domain in full, completed from reference TRBV7-6 and TRBJ2-7, reads GAGVSQSPRYKVTKRGQDVALRCDPISGHVSLYWYRQALGQGPEFLTYFNYEAQQDKSGLPNDRFSAERPEGSISTLTIQRTEQRDSAMYRCASSIGTSGGFYEQYFGPGTRLTVT.

This clonotype was picked up many times. V gene TRBV7-9 combines with J gene TRBJ2-1; 11 nucleotides match TRBD2. The ends lost 3 bases at V and 8 bases at J; junction bases unmatched: 6. The CDR3 covers 15 residues. CDR1 SEHNR and CDR2 FQNEAQ come from the germline V gene (reference sequence). CDR3 in amino acids: CASSFVPGLADEQFF. The CDR3 DNA sequence: TGTGCCAGCAGCTTCGTTCCGGGACTAGCGGATGAGCAGTTCTTC.

This clonotype was seen at least ten times. The gene calls are TRBV29-1 and TRBJ2-3; the D gene could be TRBD1 or TRBD2 (5 bases each). CDR3 length equals 13 residues. Germline CDR1 SQVTM, CDR2 ANQGSEA. V was clipped by 5 bases and J by 4 bases, with 13 bases between them. CDR3: CSVRGPGADTQYF. The CDR3 DNA reads TGCAGCGTTCGGGGACCTGGGGCAGATACGCAGTATTTT.

This clonotype was recorded a few times. This rearrangement joins TRBV6-2 or TRBV6-3 to TRBJ2-7; no clear D gene. This CDR3 has 16 residues. Trimming shortened V by 0 bases and J by 2 bases, and 14 bases separated the two germline ends. The V gene's germline CDR1 is MNHEY and CDR2 SVGEGT. CDR3 DNA sequence: TGTGCCAGCAGTTACTCCCACCTGGAGAGCCCCTACGAGCAGTACTTC. Translated: CASSYSHLESPYEQYF.

At least ten counts were recorded for this clonotype. The chain carries TRBV5-8 and TRBJ2-5; 7 nucleotides agree with TRBD1. After removal of 1 base from V and 5 bases from J, the junction contained 5 bases not matched to a gene. The CDR3 totals 14 residues. The V gene's germline CDR1 is SGHTS and CDR2 YDEGEE. CDR3 DNA sequence: TGTGCCAGCAGCTTGAGAGGGGGACAGGAGACCCAGTACTTC. Translating gives CASSLRGGQETQYF. The variable domain in full, with the rest retrieved from reference TRBV5-8 and TRBJ2-5, is EAGVTQSPTHLIKTRGQQATLRCSPISGHTSVYWYQQALGLGLQFLLWYDEGEERNRGNFPPRFSGRQFPNYSSELNVNALELEDSALYLCASSLRGGQETQYFGPGTRLLVL.

This clonotype was observed many times. The genes are TRBV10-3 and TRBJ2-7, with D possibly matching TRBD1 (6 bases). This CDR3 contains 17 residues. Trimming removed 1 base at V and 0 bases at J, with 16 bases between. In germline, CDR1 is ENHRY, CDR2 SYGVKD. As DNA, the CDR3 is TGTGCCATCAGTGAGTACGCCAGACAGGAGAGCTCCTACGAGCAGTACTTC. This translates into CAISEYARQESSYEQYF.

This clonotype came up many times. The V call is TRBV7-2, the J call TRBJ2-1; TRBD2 agrees at 12 bases. The germline CDR1 and CDR2 sequences are SGHTA and FQGNSA. The CDR3 sequence is 16 residues long. V lost 5 bases and J lost 7; bases outside the gene matches: 9. The CDR3 here is CASSPRTSGILNEQFF. The CDR3 region has the DNA TGTGCCAGCAGCCCACGGACTAGCGGGATTTTGAATGAGCAGTTCTTC.

This clonotype was observed a handful of times. This chain links TRBV5-1 with TRBJ2-7; either TRBD1 or TRBD2 may fit D (6 bases each). The CDR3 consists of 14 residues. V was pared by 4 bases and J by 4 bases, with 15 bases between. Germline assignment: CDR1 SGHRS and CDR2 YFSETQ. The CDR3 reads CASSMVGGQYEQYF. The DNA for the CDR3 is TGCGCCAGCAGCATGGTCGGGGGCCAATACGAGCAGTACTTC.

This clonotype showed up many times. In DNA, the CDR3 is TGTGCCAGCAGTGACAGGGGGCAGGGAGATACGCAGTATTTT. Its translation is CASSDRGQGDTQYF. The chain has TRBV12-3 or TRBV12-4 and TRBJ2-3; 10 nucleotides agree with TRBD1. This CDR3 comprises 14 residues. The trim removed 5 bases at V and 5 bases at J, leaving 4 bases unmatched.

About this clonotype: A much bigger clone sits one base away, suggesting this may be a read error. This chain links TRBV29-1 with TRBJ2-6; D possibly corresponds to TRBD2 (5 bases). Germline values: CDR1 SQVTM, CDR2 ANQGSEA. V dropped 6 bases and J dropped 0 bases, with 9 bases sitting between them. CDR3 length: 14 residues. The CDR3 DNA follows: TGCAGCGTGACGGGGTTCTCTGGGGCCAACGTCCTGACTTTC. Translation: CSVTGFSGANVLTF.

This clonotype showed up many times. The chain couples TRBV6-5 to TRBJ2-4, with a tentative D call TRBD2 (6 bases). This CDR3 is 15 amino acids long. Germline CDR1 is MNHEY and CDR2 is SVGAGI. V gave up 3 bases and J gave up 7 bases, with 16 bases separating them. The CDR3 coding sequence is TGTGCCAGCAGTTATGGTGCAGGGACTTCGAACATTCAGTACTTC. Translating it yields CASSYGAGTSNIQYF.

The table lists this clonotype with many counts. The chain joins TRBV28 to TRBJ2-1; D gene ambiguous. V was trimmed by 7 bases and J by 9 bases, leaving 10 bases between them. The length of the CDR3 is 11 residues. CDR1 MDHEN and CDR2 SYDVKM come from the germline V gene. The CDR3 bases are TGTGCCAGCAAAGGCGTCTTTGAGCAGTTCTTC. As protein: CASKGVFEQFF.

This clonotype was found many times. The chain joins TRBV4-2 to TRBJ1-5, with D perhaps TRBD1 (5 bases). Trimming left V 1 base short and J 0 bases short, with 13 bases between. CDR3 length equals 17 residues. Germline V lookup: CDR1 LGHNA, CDR2 YNFKEQ. CDR3 nucleotides: TGTGCCAGCAGCCAAGGGCAGGGCCCTGATAGCAATCAGCCCCAGCATTTT. Its translation: CASSQGQGPDSNQPQHF.

This clonotype was recorded many times. V gene TRBV29-1 combines with J gene TRBJ2-5; 9 positions match TRBD1. V was clipped by 1 base and J by 4 bases; unmatched bases: 10. CDR1 is SQVTM and CDR2 is ANQGSEA in the germline V gene. The CDR3 consists of 16 residues. CDR3 DNA: TGCAGCGTTGAAGGGGACAGGGCCTTCGGTGGAGAGACCCAGTACTTC. As protein: CSVEGDRAFGGETQYF.

This clonotype was recorded many times. The chain uses TRBV29-1 and TRBJ2-1; D is unresolved. V shed 3 bases and J shed 6 bases, with 12 bases lying between them. The CDR3 is 13 amino acids. CDR1 SQVTM and CDR2 ANQGSEA come from the germline V gene. In DNA, the CDR3 is TGCAGCGTTGACAGTAGGGTTAGCAATGAGCAGTTCTTC. Protein sequence: CSVDSRVSNEQFF.

This clonotype was seen at least ten times. The chain recombines TRBV7-2 with TRBJ1-1; 8 positions match TRBD1. V trimming: 1 base; J trimming: 1 base; junction bases outside the gene matches: 2. This CDR3 contains 15 residues. Germline V CDR1 and CDR2: SGHTA, FQGNSA. The CDR3 nucleotides read TGTGCCAGCAGCTTAGGGACAGGGAGGAACACTGAAGCTTTCTTT. This translates into CASSLGTGRNTEAFF. Using reference TRBV7-2 and TRBJ1-1 for the parts outside the CDR3, the full variable domain is GAGVSQSPSNKVTEKGKDVELRCDPISGHTALYWYRQSLGQGLEFLIYFQGNSAPDKSGLPSDRFSAERTGGSVSTLTIQRTQQEDSAVYLCASSLGTGRNTEAFFGQGTRLTVV.

V usage is TRBV7-9 and J usage is TRBJ2-7; 9 bases map to TRBD2. The junction had 7 bases not matched to a gene; V was cut back by 5 bases and J by 2 bases. The germline CDR1 and CDR2 sequences are SEHNR and FQNEAQ (reference sequence). The CDR3 runs to 15 residues. The CDR3 coding sequence is TGTGCCAGCAGCGAGGGAGCTAGCGGGACCTACGAGCAGTACTTC. Amino acid sequence: CASSEGASGTYEQYF.